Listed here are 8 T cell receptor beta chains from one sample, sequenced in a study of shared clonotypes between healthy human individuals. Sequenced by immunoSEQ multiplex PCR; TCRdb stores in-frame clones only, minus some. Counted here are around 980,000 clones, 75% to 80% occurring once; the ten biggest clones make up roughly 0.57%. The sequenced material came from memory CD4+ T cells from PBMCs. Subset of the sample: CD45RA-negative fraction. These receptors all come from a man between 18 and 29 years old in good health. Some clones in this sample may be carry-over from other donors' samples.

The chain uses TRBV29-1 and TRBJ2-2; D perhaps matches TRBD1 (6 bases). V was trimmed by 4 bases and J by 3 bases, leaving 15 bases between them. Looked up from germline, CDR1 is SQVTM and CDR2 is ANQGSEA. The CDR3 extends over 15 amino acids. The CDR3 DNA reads TGCAGCGTTGGGCGGACAGCCTGGGACACCGGGGAGCTGTTTTTT. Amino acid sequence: CSVGRTAWDTGELFF.

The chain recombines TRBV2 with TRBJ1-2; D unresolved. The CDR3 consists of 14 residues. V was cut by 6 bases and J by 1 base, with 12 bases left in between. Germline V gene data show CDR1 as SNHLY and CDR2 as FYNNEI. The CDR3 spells CASRQAEFNYGYTF. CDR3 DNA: TGTGCCAGCAGGCAGGCCGAATTTAACTATGGCTACACCTTC.

The CDR3 sequence: CASSLVGAVDGELFF. The CDR3 nucleotides read TGTGCCAGCAGCTTGGTTGGGGCGGTCGACGGGGAGCTGTTTTTT. V is TRBV5-5 and J is TRBJ2-2; TRBD1 is a possible D gene (5 bases). Germline lookup yields CDR1 SGHKS and CDR2 YYEKEE (reference sequence). The CDR3 extends over 15 amino acids. Trimming left V 0 bases short and J 7 bases short, with 13 bases between.

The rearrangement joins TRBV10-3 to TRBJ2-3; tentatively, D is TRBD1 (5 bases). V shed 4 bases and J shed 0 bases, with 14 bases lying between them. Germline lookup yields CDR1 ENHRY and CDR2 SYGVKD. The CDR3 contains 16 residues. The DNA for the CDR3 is TGTGCCATCAGTGCCACAACAGGAGACAGCACAGATACGCAGTATTTT. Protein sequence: CAISATTGDSTDTQYF.

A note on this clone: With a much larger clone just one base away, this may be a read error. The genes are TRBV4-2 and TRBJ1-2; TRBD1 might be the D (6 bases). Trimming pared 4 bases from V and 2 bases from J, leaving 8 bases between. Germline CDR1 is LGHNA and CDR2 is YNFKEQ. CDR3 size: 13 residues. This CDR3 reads CASSPDSNYGYTF. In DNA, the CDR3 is TGTGCCAGCAGCCCGGACAGCAACTATGGCTACACCTTC.

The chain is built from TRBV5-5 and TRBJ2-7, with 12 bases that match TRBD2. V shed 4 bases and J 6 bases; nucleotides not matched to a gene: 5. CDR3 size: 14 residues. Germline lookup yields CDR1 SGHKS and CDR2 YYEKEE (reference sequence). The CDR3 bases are TGTGCCAGCAGCCCGACTAGCGGGAGATTCGAGCAGTACTTC. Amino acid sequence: CASSPTSGRFEQYF.

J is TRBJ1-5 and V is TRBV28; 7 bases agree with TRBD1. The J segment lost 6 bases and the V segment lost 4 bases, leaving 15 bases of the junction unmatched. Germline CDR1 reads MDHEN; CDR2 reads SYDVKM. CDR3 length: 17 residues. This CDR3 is CASSSPTGDVGRQPQHF. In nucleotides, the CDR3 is TGTGCCAGCAGTTCCCCAACAGGGGATGTCGGTCGTCAGCCCCAGCATTTT.

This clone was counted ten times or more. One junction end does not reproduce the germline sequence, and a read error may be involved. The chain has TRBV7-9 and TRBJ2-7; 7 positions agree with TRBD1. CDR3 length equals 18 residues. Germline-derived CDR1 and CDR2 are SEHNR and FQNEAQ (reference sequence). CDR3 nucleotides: TGTGCCAGCAGCCCGATGGGACAGCCGACTTGGGATTACGGCGAGCGGTACTTC. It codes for CASSPMGQPTWDYGERYF. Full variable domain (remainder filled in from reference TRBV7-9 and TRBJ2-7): DTGVSQNPRHKITKRGQNVTFRCDPISEHNRLYWYRQTLGQGPEFLTYFQNEAQLEKSRLLSDRFSAERPKGSFSTLEIQRTEQGDSAMYLCASSPMGQPTWDYGERYFGPGTRLTVT.